This T cell receptor (beta chain) appears in the sequencing data of a study of blood T cell repertoires in COVID-19. Study information: Specimens from acute and convalescent COVID-19 originated in the United States, Italy and Spain.

Using immunoSEQ multiplex PCR, the repertoire was profiled, and TCRdb retains in-frame clones only, with some absent. This sample has 55,000 to 70,000 clones; about 88% occur once, and the top ten carry about 21%. V lost 7 bases and J 10 bases, leaving 22 bases between the germline ends. Germline CDR1 and CDR2: LNHDA and SQIVND (reference sequence). CDR3 length equals 14 residues. The source material was peripheral blood. The chain couples TRBV19 to TRBJ1-1; D possibly corresponds to TRBD1 (5 bases). The receptor comes from a woman aged 45-65 years with active or convalescent COVID-19. The DNA of the CDR3 is TGTGCCAGTAACCCCGACAGCCGGAGGGTGGTAGCTTTCTTT. Its translation: CASNPDSRRVVAFF.